These 23 T cell receptor beta chains came from one sample sequenced in a study of T cell changes during pregnancy in multiple sclerosis. Measured with immunoSEQ multiplex PCR; TCRdb has only the in-frame clones, and not every one. Among about 100,000 clones, more than 80% were seen once, and the ten largest hold more than 0.95%. The specimen comprised peripheral blood, sampled in the second trimester of pregnancy. The receptors shown here come from a female donor with multiple sclerosis, enrolled in a pregnancy study.

V and J are TRBV21-1 and TRBJ2-3; the table calls TRBD2, which could not be checked here. TRBV21-1 is a documented pseudogene. This CDR3 has 18 residues. The CDR3 bases are TGTGCCAGCAGCAAAGCTGATCGGGTGACGGCGTTCCCGGGGGCGCAGTATTTT. Its protein product is CASSKADRVTAFPGAQYF.

The chain is built from TRBV2 and TRBJ1-4; D gene uncertain. The V gene's germline CDR1 is SNHLY and CDR2 FYNNEI. This CDR3 spans 14 amino acids. V was pared by 6 bases and J by 0 bases, with 8 bases between. CDR3 bases: TGTGCCAGCAGCGACTATGCAACTAATGAAAAACTGTTTTTT. As protein: CASSDYATNEKLFF.

This sequence joins TRBV11-2 and TRBJ2-7, with TRBD2 matching 10 bases. The CDR3 is 14 residues long. With V trimmed by 1 base and J by 4 bases, 1 base remained unmatched. Germline V gene data show CDR1 as SGHAT and CDR2 as FQNNGV. The CDR3: CASSLGTSGYEQYF. CDR3 DNA: TGTGCCAGCAGCTTAGGGACTAGCGGTTACGAGCAGTACTTC.

This chain joins TRBV30 and TRBJ2-7; 11 bases fit TRBD2. After removal of 4 bases from V and 4 bases from J, the junction contained 6 bases not matched to a gene. The CDR3 has 14 residues. CDR1 GTSNPN and CDR2 SVGIG come from the germline V gene (reference sequence). CDR3: CAWTPGLAVYEQYF. CDR3 coding DNA: TGTGCCTGGACCCCGGGACTAGCGGTTTACGAGCAGTACTTC.

V and J are TRBV9 and TRBJ2-1, with D perhaps TRBD2 (7 bases). Germline CDR1 is SGDLS and CDR2 is YYNGEE. Trimming pared 0 bases from V and 8 bases from J, leaving 21 bases between. The CDR3 covers 17 residues. The CDR3: CASSVDPEGGPRDEQFF. As DNA, the CDR3 is TGTGCCAGCAGCGTAGACCCGGAGGGGGGGCCTAGGGATGAGCAGTTCTTC. The whole variable domain, filled in from reference TRBV9 and TRBJ2-1, reads DSGVTQTPKHLITATGQRVTLRCSPRSGDLSVYWYQQSLDQGLQFLIQYYNGEERAKGNILERFSAQQFPDLHSELNLSSLELGDSALYFCASSVDPEGGPRDEQFFGPGTRLTVL.

The V call is TRBV2, the J call TRBJ2-7; D is perhaps TRBD2 (5 bases). This CDR3 comprises 11 residues. Germline V gives CDR1 SNHLY, CDR2 FYNNEI. The V and J ends lost 7 bases and 4 bases respectively, with 8 bases between them. For the CDR3, the DNA is TGTGCCAGCATCCGGGATTACGAGCAGTACTTC. Translating it yields CASIRDYEQYF.

The J gene is TRBJ2-7, the V gene TRBV19; 7 bases align to TRBD1. Per germline, CDR1 LNHDA and CDR2 SQIVND (reference sequence). The length of the CDR3 is 16 residues. After removal of 2 bases from V and 2 bases from J, the junction contained 9 bases not matched to a gene. The CDR3 DNA sequence: TGTGCCAGTAGTATACGGAGGACAGGAGACCCCTACGAGCAGTACTTC. It codes for CASSIRRTGDPYEQYF.

The gene calls are TRBV7-3 and TRBJ1-1, with D maybe TRBD1 (5 bases). V shed 4 bases and J shed 5 bases, with 11 bases lying between them. The length of the CDR3 is 13 residues. Germline assignment: CDR1 SGHTA and CDR2 FQGTGA. For the CDR3, the DNA is TGTGCCAGCAGCTCCGCGGGGGGGACTGAAGCTTTCTTT. It specifies CASSSAGGTEAFF. The complete variable domain, with remaining parts taken from reference TRBV7-3 and TRBJ1-1, reads GAGVSQTPSNKVTEKGKYVELRCDPISGHTALYWYRQSLGQGPEFLIYFQGTGAADDSGLPNDRFFAVRPEGSVSTLKIQRTERGDSAVYLCASSSAGGTEAFFGQGTRLTVV.

The rearrangement uses TRBV5-1 and TRBJ2-3, with 12 bases identical to TRBD2. The CDR3 runs 15 residues. CDR1 and CDR2 from the germline V gene are SGHRS and YFSETQ. Unmatched junction bases numbered 2, after V lost 2 bases and J lost 4 bases. CDR3: CASSLPSGRADTQYF. CDR3 DNA sequence: TGCGCCAGCAGCTTACCTAGCGGGAGGGCAGATACGCAGTATTTT.

The table lists this clone with a few counts. V is TRBV19 and J is TRBJ1-4; D gene unclear. The CDR3 contains 14 residues. Germline V gene data show CDR1 as LNHDA and CDR2 as SQIVND (reference sequence). V was pared by 7 bases and J by 5 bases, with 14 bases between. This CDR3 reads CASNRGGRNEKLFF. CDR3 nucleotide sequence: TGTGCCAGTAACCGGGGAGGGAGGAATGAAAAACTGTTTTTT.

V gene TRBV9 combines with J gene TRBJ2-5; D not resolved. Germline CDR1 reads SGDLS; CDR2 reads YYNGEE. The CDR3 is 13 amino acids. The V gene lost 0 bases and the J gene lost 9 bases, with 12 bases spanning the gap. CDR3 coding DNA: TGTGCCAGCAGCGTAGTAGACTCCGCACCCCAGTACTTC. It is translated as CASSVVDSAPQYF.

The V call is TRBV2, the J call TRBJ2-1; TRBD1 matches 9 bases. The CDR3 spans 14 residues. The V and J ends lost 3 bases and 9 bases, in that order; junction bases with no gene match: 6. The germline gives CDR1 SNHLY, CDR2 FYNNEI. CDR3 region: CASSEGQGFGEQFF. The CDR3 DNA follows: TGTGCCAGCAGTGAGGGACAGGGATTCGGTGAGCAGTTCTTC. The full variable domain, its missing parts supplied by reference TRBV2 and TRBJ2-1, is EPEVTQTPSHQVTQMGQEVILRCVPISNHLYFYWYRQILGQKVEFLVSFYNNEISEKSEIFDDQFSVERPDGSNFTLKIRSTKLEDSAMYFCASSEGQGFGEQFFGPGTRLTVL.

CDR3 in DNA: TGTGCCAGCAGCCCCGGGTACGAGCAGTACTTC. Translation gives CASSPGYEQYF. The chain is built from TRBV11-2 and TRBJ2-7; no definite D call. CDR1 SGHAT and CDR2 FQNNGV come from the germline V gene. Trimming took 5 bases from V and 4 from J, leaving 6 bases between them. The CDR3 has 11 residues.

V is TRBV5-1 and J is TRBJ1-1; D might be TRBD1 (6 bases). CDR1 and CDR2 (germline): SGHRS, YFSETQ. Trimming removed 4 bases at V and 5 bases at J, with 15 bases between. This CDR3 contains 14 residues. The CDR3 region has the DNA TGCGCCAGCAGCCGAACGTCAGGGGAAACTGAAGCTTTCTTT. It translates to CASSRTSGETEAFF.

As DNA, the CDR3 is TGTGCCATCAGCACCCCGGAGGGCCTAGCCAGTAGGAATGAGCAGTTCTTC. Protein sequence: CAISTPEGLASRNEQFF. The chain is built from TRBV10-3 and TRBJ2-1, with D perhaps matching TRBD2 (6 bases). Germline CDR1 and CDR2: ENHRY and SYGVKD. CDR3 size: 17 residues. V dropped 6 bases and J dropped 7 bases, with 25 bases sitting between them.

This clone appeared once. This rearrangement joins TRBV19 to TRBJ1-5, with 8 bases lining up with TRBD1. The junction had 1 base not matched to a gene; V was cut back by 5 bases and J by 4 bases. Germline V lookup: CDR1 LNHDA, CDR2 SQIVND (reference sequence). The CDR3 is 13 amino acids. The CDR3 loop reads CASSQGANQPQHF. CDR3 in DNA: TGTGCCAGTAGTCAGGGGGCGAATCAGCCCCAGCATTTT.

This clone appeared once. V gene TRBV19 combines with J gene TRBJ2-2; weak D call: TRBD1 (5 bases). Trimming stripped 7 bases from V and 0 bases from J, with 12 bases between. Germline lookup yields CDR1 LNHDA and CDR2 SQIVND (reference sequence). The CDR3 has 15 residues. CDR3 amino acids: CASKGQGANTGELFF. DNA of the CDR3: TGTGCCAGTAAAGGCCAGGGCGCGAACACCGGGGAGCTGTTTTTT.

The J gene is TRBJ2-5, the V gene TRBV9; 11 nucleotides align to TRBD2. V gave up 2 bases and J gave up 5 bases; unmatched junction bases: 8. The CDR3 is made up of 16 amino acids. Germline CDR1 is SGDLS and CDR2 is YYNGEE. The DNA for the CDR3 is TGTGCCAGCAGCGTTGGTGTAGCGGGAGGGGTGGAGACCCAGTACTTC. Amino acid sequence: CASSVGVAGGVETQYF.

V usage is TRBV5-1 and J usage is TRBJ2-3; 10 nucleotides align to TRBD2. Germline-derived CDR1 and CDR2 are SGHRS and YFSETQ. The CDR3 has 16 residues. The ends lost 4 bases at V and 2 bases at J; junction bases unmatched: 7. The CDR3 loop is CASSHSGGTLTDTQYF. CDR3 DNA: TGCGCCAGCAGCCATAGCGGGGGGACACTCACAGATACGCAGTATTTT.

This chain uses TRBV7-2 with TRBJ2-1; TRBD2 agrees at 8 bases. J was trimmed by 3 bases and V by 5 bases; bases with no gene match: 9. CDR3 length: 16 residues. The germline CDR1 and CDR2 sequences are SGHTA and FQGNSA. CDR3 bases: TGTGCCAGCAGCGCCAGCGGGAGAGTCTACTACAATGAGCAGTTCTTC. Its translation is CASSASGRVYYNEQFF.

The chain links TRBV19 to TRBJ2-3; TRBD2 aligns across 10 bases. The CDR3 totals 18 residues. V gave up 6 bases and J gave up 5 bases; unmatched junction bases: 17. Germline CDR1 reads LNHDA; CDR2 reads SQIVND (reference sequence). As DNA, the CDR3 is TGTGCCAGTAGAAGAGGGGCTAGCGGGAGTTACAGCGGAGATACGCAGTATTTT. Encoded protein: CASRRGASGSYSGDTQYF.

V and J are TRBV5-1 and TRBJ2-2, with TRBD2 as a possible D gene (5 bases). Germline values: CDR1 SGHRS, CDR2 YFSETQ. The CDR3 loop spans 16 amino acids. V lost 4 bases, J lost 3 bases, and 16 bases lay in between. CDR3 amino acids: CASSVDGVWDTGELFF. Written as DNA, the CDR3 is TGCGCCAGCAGCGTCGACGGGGTGTGGGACACCGGGGAGCTGTTTTTT.

A note on this clone: Other DNA sequences from this sample encode an identical CDR3 as well. This chain connects TRBV2 to TRBJ2-2; D is ambiguous. V was trimmed by 5 bases and J by 1 base, leaving 2 bases between them. The CDR3 is 12 residues long. Germline V gene sequence: CDR1 SNHLY, CDR2 FYNNEI. The CDR3 here is CASSRNTGELFF. The CDR3 DNA is TGTGCCAGCAGTCGGAACACCGGGGAGCTGTTTTTT.